The 25 T cell receptor beta chains below come from one sample, sequenced in a study of CD8 T cells in ankylosing spondylitis. TCRdb re-derived calls from the 5' RACE reads in MiXCR, one entry per CDR3 protein. The sample includes fewer than 400,000 distinct CDR3 sequences, 7.5% to 9% of them seen just once. Their target antigens are unknown. Findings and caveats of the study: Characteristic of ankylosing spondylitis blood, it appeared, was a TCR beta motif comprising 7 to 9 highly homologous variants.

Specimen: blood, either unsorted or a sorted T cell fraction (not recorded which). The source is a male donor with ankylosing spondylitis.

This clonotype was observed a few times. J is TRBJ2-3 and V is TRBV20-1; 7 bases fit TRBD2. The CDR3 sequence is 14 residues long. With V trimmed by 5 bases and J by 4 bases, 9 bases remained unmatched. Germline V lookup: CDR1 DFQATT, CDR2 SNEGSKA (reference sequence). The CDR3 protein is CSAEGISGSDTQYF. The CDR3 DNA sequence: TGCAGTGCTGAGGGGATTAGCGGGTCAGATACGCAGTATTTT.

This clonotype was observed a handful of times. The gene calls are TRBV10-2 and TRBJ1-5; D remains unclear. The germline V and J ends were trimmed by 2 bases and 0 bases, with 8 bases remaining between them. The CDR3 consists of 15 residues. Germline CDR1 reads WSHSY; CDR2 reads SAAADI. This CDR3 is CASSEASLSNQPQHF. The CDR3 nucleotides are TGCGCCAGCAGTGAGGCGTCCCTTAGCAATCAGCCCCAGCATTTT.

The rearrangement joins TRBV29-1 to TRBJ2-1, with D maybe TRBD2 (7 bases). This CDR3 has 12 amino acids. Germline-derived CDR1 and CDR2 are SQVTM and ANQGSEA. Trimming took 6 bases from V and 7 from J, leaving 13 bases between them. The CDR3 is CSVWTRGNEQFF. The CDR3, as DNA: TGCAGCGTGTGGACTAGGGGGAATGAGCAGTTCTTC.

The rearrangement joins TRBV27 to TRBJ1-1, with no clear D. The CDR3 extends over 15 amino acids. V was clipped by 4 bases and J by 1 base, with 13 bases between them. Germline V lookup: CDR1 MNHEY, CDR2 SMNVEV (reference sequence). The CDR3 nucleotides are TGTGCCAGCAGTTCCCGGGAAACTCCGAACACTGAAGCTTTCTTT. Residues: CASSSRETPNTEAFF.

This clonotype has more than one count but fewer than ten. The genes are TRBV7-6 and TRBJ2-5, with D perhaps TRBD2 (7 bases). This CDR3 contains 17 residues. Germline-derived CDR1 and CDR2 are SGHVS and FNYEAQ. Trimming cost V 5 bases and J 6 bases, with 25 bases left between them. CDR3 region: CASSPRPGVGRVKTQYF. DNA for the CDR3: TGTGCCAGCAGCCCTCGGCCAGGGGTAGGGAGGGTAAAGACCCAGTACTTC. The full variable domain, completed using reference TRBV7-6 and TRBJ2-5, is GAGVSQSPRYKVTKRGQDVALRCDPISGHVSLYWYRQALGQGPEFLTYFNYEAQQDKSGLPNDRFSAERPEGSISTLTIQRTEQRDSAMYRCASSPRPGVGRVKTQYFGPGTRLLVL.

CDR3: CASSFALAGDEQYF. The DNA of the CDR3 is TGTGCCAGCAGTTTCGCTCTAGCGGGAGACGAGCAGTACTTC. The chain carries TRBV12-3 or TRBV12-4 and TRBJ2-7; TRBD2 aligns across 10 bases. The CDR3 consists of 14 residues. V gave up 3 bases and J gave up 5 bases; unmatched junction bases: 4.

This clonotype has just a few counts. The chain recombines TRBV29-1 with TRBJ2-5, with TRBD2 matching 13 bases. Germline V gene data show CDR1 as SQVTM and CDR2 as ANQGSEA. The CDR3 spans 15 residues. V lost 6 bases to trimming and J lost 0 bases; unmatched junction nucleotides: 4. For the CDR3, the DNA is TGCAGCGTCGGACTAGCGGGAGCTTACCAAGAGACCCAGTACTTC. Protein: CSVGLAGAYQETQYF.

J is TRBJ2-2 and V is TRBV15; D call uncertain. CDR1 and CDR2 from the germline V gene are LNHNV and YYDKDF (reference sequence). Trimming stripped 0 bases from V and 0 bases from J, with 8 bases between. CDR3 size: 16 residues. This CDR3 reads CATSRDIGANTGELFF. The CDR3 DNA sequence: TGTGCCACCAGCAGAGATATTGGGGCGAACACCGGGGAGCTGTTTTTT. Based on the CDR3 plus reference TRBV15 and TRBJ2-2, the full variable domain is DAMVIQNPRYQVTQFGKPVTLSCSQTLNHNVMYWYQQKSSQAPKLLFHYYDKDFNNEADTPDNFQSRRPNTSFCFLDIRSPGLGDTAMYLCATSRDIGANTGELFFGEGSRLTVL.

This clonotype was seen repeatedly, ten times or more. In DNA form, the CDR3 reads TGTGCCAGCAGTTCAATTAAAAATGAGCAGTTCTTC. Protein: CASSSIKNEQFF. The rearrangement joins TRBV11-3 to TRBJ2-1; D remains unclear. Per germline, CDR1 SGHNT and CDR2 YENEEA. The V end was cut by 6 bases, the J end by 7 bases, with 10 bases between. The length of the CDR3 is 12 residues. The entire variable domain, with the rest obtained from reference TRBV11-3 and TRBJ2-1, is as follows: EAGVVQSPRYKIIEKKQPVAFWCNPISGHNTLYWYLQNLGQGPELLIRYENEEAVDDSQLPKDRFSAERLKGVDSTLKIQPAELGDSAVYLCASSSIKNEQFFGPGTRLTVL.

This clonotype was seen more than once but under ten times. V and J are TRBV11-2 and TRBJ2-1; no clear D gene. This CDR3 has 14 residues. Trimming took off 1 base at V and 4 bases at J, with 8 bases between the two ends. Per germline, CDR1 SGHAT and CDR2 FQNNGV. The CDR3 DNA is TGTGCCAGCAGCTTAGGGCCTCCGTACAATGAGCAGTTCTTC. Translating it yields CASSLGPPYNEQFF.

The chain couples TRBV5-6 to TRBJ2-1; D is perhaps TRBD2 (5 bases). Germline loops: CDR1 SGHDT, CDR2 YYEEEE. The CDR3 loop spans 12 amino acids. The germline V and J ends were trimmed by 2 bases and 14 bases, with 14 bases remaining between them. CDR3 in amino acids: CASSLTQLREFF. CDR3 nucleotide sequence: TGTGCCAGCAGCTTAACCCAATTGAGGGAGTTCTTC. Full variable domain (outside the CDR3, taken from reference TRBV5-6 and TRBJ2-1): DAGVTQSPTHLIKTRGQQVTLRCSPKSGHDTVSWYQQALGQGPQFIFQYYEEEERQRGNFPDRFSGHQFPNYSSELNVNALLLGDSALYLCASSLTQLREFFGPGTRLTVL.

The rearrangement joins TRBV11-2 to TRBJ2-1; 9 bases align to TRBD1. The CDR3 is made up of 15 amino acids. CDR1 SGHAT and CDR2 FQNNGV come from the germline V gene. V shed 2 bases, J shed 7 bases, and the junction held 6 bases outside the gene matches. The CDR3 loop reads CASSLTGGFRNEQFF. For the CDR3, the DNA is TGTGCCAGCAGCTTAACAGGGGGCTTCAGGAATGAGCAGTTCTTC.

This clonotype was counted between two and nine times. The J gene is TRBJ2-3, the V gene TRBV24-1; a possible D gene is TRBD2 (6 bases). Germline V CDR1 and CDR2: KGHDR, SFDVKD. The CDR3 runs 15 residues. With 4 bases removed from V and 1 base from J, the gap between germline ends came to 11 bases. CDR3 in DNA: TGTGCCACCAGTGACCCCGTAGCGGGCACAGATACGCAGTATTTT. It specifies CATSDPVAGTDTQYF.

This clonotype was seen repeatedly, ten times or more. The V and J genes are TRBV11-1 and TRBJ2-7; D unclear. The V gene lost 6 bases and the J gene lost 2 bases, with 14 bases spanning the gap. Germline V gene sequence: CDR1 SGHAT, CDR2 FQDESV (reference sequence). The length of the CDR3 is 14 residues. The chain's CDR3 is CASRDLGHPYEQYF. For the CDR3, the DNA is TGTGCCAGCAGAGATCTAGGGCACCCCTACGAGCAGTACTTC.

This clonotype was seen many times. The rearrangement joins TRBV5-1 to TRBJ2-7; TRBD1 matches at 8 bases. The CDR3 sequence is 15 residues long. V shed 0 bases, J shed 1 base, and the junction held 3 bases outside the gene matches. The germline V gene encodes CDR1 SGHRS and CDR2 YFSETQ. The CDR3 DNA follows: TGCGCCAGCAGCTTGGCCCAGGGGGCATCCTACGAGCAGTACTTC. Encoded protein: CASSLAQGASYEQYF.

This clonotype was counted a few times. The chain employs TRBV5-1 and TRBJ1-2; D possibly corresponds to TRBD1 (6 bases). The ends were cut back, 4 bases at V and 1 base at J, with 8 bases in the middle. The germline V gene encodes CDR1 SGHRS and CDR2 YFSETQ. This CDR3 region has 13 residues. In nucleotides, the CDR3 is TGCGCCAGCAGCCAGGACAGTAACTATGGCTACACCTTC. Translation gives CASSQDSNYGYTF.

The chain combines TRBV29-1 with TRBJ2-5; TRBD2 might be the D (7 bases). V was shortened by 6 bases and J by 5 bases, with 16 bases between the two germline ends. CDR3 length equals 13 residues. Germline assignment: CDR1 SQVTM and CDR2 ANQGSEA. CDR3 DNA sequence: TGCAGCGTAACCCCGGGGGGCACGGAGACCCAGTACTTC. It translates to CSVTPGGTETQYF.

The V gene is TRBV28, the J gene TRBJ2-5, with TRBD1 as a possible D gene (6 bases). V was shortened by 5 bases and J by 4 bases, with 14 bases between the two germline ends. Germline V gene sequence: CDR1 MDHEN, CDR2 SYDVKM. CDR3 length: 14 amino acids. The CDR3 sequence is CASSRSGAGETQYF. The CDR3 region has the DNA TGTGCCAGCAGTCGCTCAGGGGCGGGAGAGACCCAGTACTTC.

V is TRBV18 and J is TRBJ2-1; a possible D gene is TRBD1 (6 bases). CDR1 and CDR2 (germline): KGHSH, LQKENI. The CDR3 has 15 amino acids. The germline V and J ends were trimmed by 0 bases and 6 bases, with 12 bases remaining between them. The CDR3, as DNA: TGTGCCAGCTCACCACCGGGACAAGCCCGCAATGAGCAGTTCTTC. This encodes CASSPPGQARNEQFF.

The table lists this clonotype with a few counts. The chain is built from TRBV6-1 and TRBJ1-5; D gene ambiguous. Trimming removed 1 base at V and 5 bases at J, with 12 bases between. The CDR3 has 15 amino acids. Germline values: CDR1 MNHNS, CDR2 SASEGT. The CDR3 nucleotides read TGTGCCAGCAGTGAAGTGGGAGGACCCCATCAGCCCCAGCATTTT. This encodes CASSEVGGPHQPQHF.

The chain combines TRBV20-1 with TRBJ2-7, with D possibly being TRBD2 (5 bases). Germline CDR1 reads DFQATT; CDR2 reads SNEGSKA (reference sequence). CDR3 length equals 13 residues. Trimming removed 3 bases at V and 2 bases at J, with 11 bases between. CDR3 protein: CSASSSGTYEQYF. As DNA, the CDR3 is TGCAGTGCTAGTTCGAGCGGTACCTACGAGCAGTACTTC.

The sample holds many counts of this clonotype. The chain couples TRBV20-1 to TRBJ2-5; TRBD2 aligns across 8 bases. CDR3 length equals 14 residues. Looked up from germline, CDR1 is DFQATT and CDR2 is SNEGSKA (reference sequence). The J segment lost 2 bases and the V segment lost 1 base, leaving 3 bases of the junction unmatched. Here the CDR3 reads CSARARGGQETQYF. The CDR3 coding sequence is TGCAGTGCTAGAGCCCGGGGGGGACAAGAGACCCAGTACTTC.

In its sample, this clonotype was seen a few times. V gene TRBV5-6 combines with J gene TRBJ2-3; maybe TRBD2 (5 bases). The CDR3 is 15 residues long. Germline CDR1 reads SGHDT; CDR2 reads YYEEEE. V was trimmed by 4 bases and J by 0 bases, leaving 12 bases between them. The CDR3 loop reads CASSGGPPSTDTQYF. The CDR3 coding sequence is TGTGCCAGCAGCGGAGGCCCCCCTAGCACAGATACGCAGTATTTT.

V is TRBV4-1 and J is TRBJ1-1; D unresolved. Germline loops: CDR1 MGHRA, CDR2 YSYEKL. Trimming cost V 0 bases and J 0 bases, with 8 bases left between them. This CDR3 has 15 residues. CDR3 region: CASSQDYNMNTEAFF. The CDR3 DNA follows: TGCGCCAGCAGCCAAGACTACAATATGAACACTGAAGCTTTCTTT.

In this sample, this clonotype turned up a few times. The chain links TRBV27 to TRBJ1-2, with unresolved D. The CDR3 totals 14 residues. Per germline, CDR1 MNHEY and CDR2 SMNVEV (reference sequence). V dropped 6 bases and J dropped 8 bases, with 19 bases sitting between them. CDR3 coding DNA: TGTGCCAGCAGACCGAATGGAGGCTTAGGGGGCTACACCTTC. Translation: CASRPNGGLGGYTF.